What follows are 12 T cell receptor beta chains derived from one specimen sequenced in a study. TCRdb called the RT-PCR reads again in MiXCR, with one record for every CDR3 protein. The profile shows hundreds of thousands of distinct CDR3 sequences, approximately 15% of them singletons. Sequenced input: memory CD4+ T cells from blood. Source of these receptors: a female donor in good health, serving as a healthy control.

At least ten counts were recorded for this clonotype. V is TRBV20-1 and J is TRBJ2-1; 13 bases are a match to TRBD2. J was trimmed by 4 bases and V by 6 bases; bases with no gene match: 6. This CDR3 region has 15 residues. Germline assignment: CDR1 DFQATT and CDR2 SNEGSKA (reference sequence). CDR3: CSARTSGSNYNEQFF. The CDR3 DNA reads as TGCAGTGCGAGGACTAGCGGGAGTAATTACAATGAGCAGTTCTTC.

The chain couples TRBV20-1 to TRBJ2-7, with D uncertain. The V end lost 3 bases, the J end lost 2 bases, and 8 bases lay between the germline ends. CDR3 length: 12 amino acids. Germline CDR1 reads DFQATT; CDR2 reads SNEGSKA (reference sequence). CDR3 bases: TGCAGTGCTAGCCGATCGACCTACGAGCAGTACTTC. Protein: CSASRSTYEQYF.

This clonotype was observed at least ten times. The chain employs TRBV27 and TRBJ2-3; no definite D call. Germline V gene lookup returns CDR1 MNHEY and CDR2 SMNVEV (reference sequence). Trimming pared 2 bases from V and 1 base from J, leaving 7 bases between. The CDR3 has 14 residues. This CDR3 reads CASSLRVGTDTQYF. The CDR3 region has the DNA TGTGCCAGCAGTTTACGGGTGGGCACAGATACGCAGTATTTT.

A few counts support this clonotype. The chain joins TRBV20-1 to TRBJ2-3; TRBD2 aligns across 9 bases. With 7 bases clipped from V and 2 bases from J, the junction kept 10 bases outside the gene matches. The V gene's germline CDR1 is DFQATT and CDR2 SNEGSKA (reference sequence). The CDR3 extends over 15 amino acids. Here the CDR3 reads CSGRGAGGNTDTQYF. CDR3 nucleotides: TGCAGTGGGAGAGGGGCGGGGGGGAACACAGATACGCAGTATTTT.

The V and J genes are TRBV3-1 and TRBJ1-1; D unclear. The CDR3 length is 16 residues. Trimming left V 4 bases short and J 0 bases short, with 15 bases between. Per the germline V gene, CDR1 is LGHDT and CDR2 is YNNKEL (reference sequence). This CDR3 is CASSRPPGSMNTEAFF. The CDR3 DNA sequence: TGTGCCAGCAGCCGCCCCCCGGGGTCCATGAACACTGAAGCTTTCTTT.

This clonotype turned up a few times. The J gene is TRBJ2-5, the V gene TRBV6-2 or TRBV6-3; 10 nucleotides match TRBD2. This CDR3 spans 15 amino acids. The ends lost 6 bases at V and 6 bases at J; junction bases unmatched: 10. In germline, CDR1 is MNHEY, CDR2 SVGEGT. The CDR3 coding sequence is TGTGCCAGCAGGCGGCGGTCTAGCGGGAGTCAGACCCAGTACTTC. Amino acids: CASRRRSSGSQTQYF.

This clonotype was observed at least ten times. The chain combines TRBV6-2 or TRBV6-3 with TRBJ2-2; 7 nucleotides agree with TRBD2. The CDR3 extends over 16 amino acids. The germline V gene has CDR1 MNHEY and CDR2 SVGEGT. The ends lost 0 bases at V and 4 bases at J; junction bases unmatched: 5. The CDR3 region has the DNA TGTGCCAGCAGTTACTCGGGTAGCGGGCTCACCGGGGAGCTGTTTTTT. Translating it yields CASSYSGSGLTGELFF.

Only a few counts were recorded for this clonotype. V is TRBV20-1 and J is TRBJ2-1, with D perhaps matching TRBD2 (6 bases). The CDR3 is 13 residues long. Trimming took 4 bases from V and 5 from J, leaving 12 bases between them. Looked up from germline, CDR1 is DFQATT and CDR2 is SNEGSKA (reference sequence). The CDR3 loop is CSAIPGGNNEQFF. CDR3 DNA: TGCAGTGCTATTCCCGGGGGAAACAATGAGCAGTTCTTC.

V usage is TRBV5-1 and J usage is TRBJ2-1, with 11 positions matching TRBD1. The germline gives CDR1 SGHRS, CDR2 YFSETQ. The trim removed 4 bases at V and 8 bases at J, leaving 8 bases unmatched. This CDR3 has 15 residues. DNA for the CDR3: TGCGCCAGCAGCGGCGGGACAGGGGGGATCGATGAGCAGTTCTTC. Residues: CASSGGTGGIDEQFF.

This clonotype showed up many times. The chain links TRBV4-3 to TRBJ2-2; 8 bases match TRBD2. V trimming: 5 bases; J trimming: 3 bases; junction bases outside the gene matches: 5. The CDR3 is 15 residues long. The V gene's germline CDR1 is LGHNA and CDR2 YSLEER. CDR3 nucleotides: TGCGCCAGCAGCGGCAGCGGGGGTTACACCGGGGAGCTGTTTTTT. This sequence encodes CASSGSGGYTGELFF.

The CDR3 DNA reads as TGCAGTGCTAGTCAGGACACAGGGGGTGGTTCACCCCTCCACTTT. The encoded protein is CSASQDTGGGSPLHF. The V call is TRBV20-1, the J call TRBJ1-6, with 8 bases lining up with TRBD1. Germline V CDR1 and CDR2: DFQATT, SNEGSKA (reference sequence). With 3 bases clipped from V and 9 bases from J, the junction kept 10 bases outside the gene matches. The CDR3 sequence is 15 residues long.

The V gene is TRBV3-1, the J gene TRBJ2-7; D not resolved. CDR3 size: 11 residues. V dropped 5 bases and J dropped 8 bases, with 10 bases sitting between them. In germline, CDR1 is LGHDT, CDR2 YNNKEL (reference sequence). The CDR3 sequence is CASSNIRKQYF. CDR3 in DNA: TGTGCCAGCAGCAACATTCGGAAGCAGTACTTC.